The subject of this entry is one T cell receptor (beta chain). Antigen specificity is unknown. The ends were cut back, 3 bases at V and 10 bases at J, with 18 bases in the middle. The CDR3 spans 14 residues. CDR1 MGHRA and CDR2 YSYEKL come from the germline V gene. The entry originates in a study of CD8 T cells in ankylosing spondylitis. Study-wide findings and caveats: Matched synovial fluid from ankylosing spondylitis patients was reported to be enriched for disease-linked clones. What appeared characteristic of ankylosing spondylitis blood was a TCR beta motif of eight highly homologous variants.

TCRdb re-called the 5' RACE reads through MiXCR, storing one row per CDR3 protein. The sample has around 280,000 distinct CDR3 sequences; around 20% are singletons. This chain connects TRBV4-1 to TRBJ1-1; tentatively, D is TRBD1 (5 bases). This TCR came from a male donor with ankylosing spondylitis or in good health (not recorded which). Sequenced: blood, either unsorted or a sorted T cell fraction (not recorded which). CDR3 nucleotides: TGCGCCAGCAGCCAGGGGACCCGAGGGGTGGGAGCTTTCTTT. Translating gives CASSQGTRGVGAFF.